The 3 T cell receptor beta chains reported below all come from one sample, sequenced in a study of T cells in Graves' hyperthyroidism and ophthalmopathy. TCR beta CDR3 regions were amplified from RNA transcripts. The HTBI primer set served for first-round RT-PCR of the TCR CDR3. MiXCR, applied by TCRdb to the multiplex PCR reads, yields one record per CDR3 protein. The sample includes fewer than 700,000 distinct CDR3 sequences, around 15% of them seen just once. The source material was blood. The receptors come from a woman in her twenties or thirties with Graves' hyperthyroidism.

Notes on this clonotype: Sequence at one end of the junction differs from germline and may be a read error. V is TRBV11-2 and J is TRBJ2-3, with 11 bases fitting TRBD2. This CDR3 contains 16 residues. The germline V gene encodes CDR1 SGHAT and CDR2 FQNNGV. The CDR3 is CASSSTSGVSTDTQCF. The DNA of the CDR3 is TGTGCCAGCAGCTCGACTAGCGGGGTCTCCACAGATACGCAGTGTTTT.

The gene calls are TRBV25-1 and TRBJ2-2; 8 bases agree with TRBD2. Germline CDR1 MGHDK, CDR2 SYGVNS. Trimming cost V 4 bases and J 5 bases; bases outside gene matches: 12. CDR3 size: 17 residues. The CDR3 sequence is CASSAFRLSGDTGELFF. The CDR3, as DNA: TGTGCCAGCAGTGCATTCCGGCTTAGCGGGGATACCGGGGAGCTGTTTTTT. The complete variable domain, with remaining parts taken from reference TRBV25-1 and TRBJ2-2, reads EADIYQTPRYLVIGTGKKITLECSQTMGHDKMYWYQQDPGMELHLIHYSYGVNSTEKGDLSSESTVSRIRTEHFPLTLESARPSHTSQYLCASSAFRLSGDTGELFFGEGSRLTVL.

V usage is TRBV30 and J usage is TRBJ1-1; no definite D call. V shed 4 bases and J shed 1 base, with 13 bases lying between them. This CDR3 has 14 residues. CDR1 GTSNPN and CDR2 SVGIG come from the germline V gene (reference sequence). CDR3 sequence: CAWTLKAGNTEAFF. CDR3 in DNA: TGTGCCTGGACCCTGAAAGCCGGGAACACTGAAGCTTTCTTT. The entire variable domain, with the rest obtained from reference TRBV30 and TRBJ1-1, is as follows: SQTIHQWPATLVQPVGSPLSLECTVEGTSNPNLYWYRQAAGRGLQLLFYSVGIGQISSEVPQNLSASRPQDRQFILSSKKLLLSDSGFYLCAWTLKAGNTEAFFGQGTRLTVV.